Each of the 17 T cell receptor beta chains below was sequenced from the same sample in a study of T-cell memory formation after mild COVID-19. TCRdb processed the 5' RACE reads anew with MiXCR; each CDR3 protein has one entry. Of 470,000 or so distinct CDR3 sequences listed, about 23% are singletons. The sequenced sample was PBMCs or a T cell subset sorted from them (not recorded which). These receptors all stem from an adult woman who had mild COVID-19 (a few samples of this study predate the infection). Cell type and time point are not known.

The chain employs TRBV18 and TRBJ2-2; 7 nucleotides align to TRBD1. Germline V gene sequence: CDR1 KGHSH, CDR2 LQKENI. Trimming cost V 5 bases and J 3 bases; bases outside gene matches: 6. The CDR3 loop spans 15 amino acids. The DNA of the CDR3 is TGTGCCAGCTCATCGAGACAGGGCTACACCGGGGAGCTGTTTTTT. Protein product: CASSSRQGYTGELFF.

This clonotype was seen more than once but under ten times. This chain links TRBV20-1 with TRBJ2-7; 7 nucleotides line up with TRBD2. V gave up 2 bases and J gave up 2 bases; unmatched junction bases: 9. The CDR3 extends over 15 amino acids. Germline lookup yields CDR1 DFQATT and CDR2 SNEGSKA (reference sequence). This CDR3 is CSARISFGGAYEQYF. In DNA, the CDR3 is TGCAGTGCTAGAATTAGCTTTGGGGGGGCCTACGAGCAGTACTTC.

The table lists this clonotype with a few counts. The chain combines TRBV4-2 with TRBJ2-6; 7 bases are shared with TRBD2. Germline V gives CDR1 LGHNA, CDR2 YNFKEQ. The V segment lost 4 bases and the J segment 1 base; nucleotides outside the gene matches: 7. The CDR3 contains 17 residues. CDR3 region: CASSRSRGESGANVLTF. The CDR3 nucleotides are TGTGCCAGCAGCCGGTCCCGGGGGGAGTCTGGGGCCAACGTCCTGACTTTC.

The CDR3: CASSQGAWPGETQYF. CDR3 nucleotide sequence: TGTGCCAGCAGCCAAGGCGCCTGGCCGGGGGAGACCCAGTACTTC. The chain has TRBV14 and TRBJ2-5; maybe TRBD2 (5 bases). The V gene lost 1 base and the J gene lost 5 bases, with 14 bases spanning the gap. This CDR3 region has 15 residues. Germline CDR1 is SGHDN and CDR2 is FVKESK.

This clonotype was detected ten times or more. The chain combines TRBV11-2 with TRBJ2-2, with TRBD1 matching 7 bases. The CDR3 covers 17 residues. Germline CDR1 is SGHAT and CDR2 is FQNNGV. Unmatched junction bases numbered 10, after V lost 2 bases and J lost 4 bases. Here the CDR3 DNA reads TGTGCCAGCAGCTTAAGTCGCGACAGGGTGCGCACCGGGGAGCTGTTTTTT. As protein: CASSLSRDRVRTGELFF.

The V call is TRBV6-5, the J call TRBJ2-1; perhaps D is TRBD1 or TRBD2 (5 bases each). Germline CDR1 and CDR2: MNHEY and SVGAGI. Trimming took 2 bases from V and 1 from J, leaving 12 bases between them. The CDR3 has 16 amino acids. The CDR3 DNA reads as TGTGCCAGCAGTTACGGGGCTCCGGGGTCCTACAATGAGCAGTTCTTC. It specifies CASSYGAPGSYNEQFF.

The chain is built from TRBV6-5 and TRBJ2-3; unclear D gene. Trimming cost V 5 bases and J 2 bases, with 8 bases left between them. From germline, CDR1 is MNHEY and CDR2 SVGAGI. The CDR3 runs to 13 residues. The CDR3 is CASSQSNTDTQYF. As DNA, the CDR3 is TGTGCCAGCAGTCAATCCAACACAGATACGCAGTATTTT.

A few counts support this clonotype. This chain joins TRBV24-1 and TRBJ2-1, with a weak D call TRBD2 (5 bases). The CDR3 covers 17 residues. Germline CDR1 reads KGHDR; CDR2 reads SFDVKD. Trimming stripped 4 bases from V and 0 bases from J, with 15 bases between. CDR3 nucleotides: TGTGCCACCAGTGACCCCATTAGCGCCAGCTCCTACAATGAGCAGTTCTTC. This gives the protein CATSDPISASSYNEQFF.

This clonotype was counted many times. This chain links TRBV12-3 or TRBV12-4 with TRBJ2-7; no clear D. This CDR3 contains 10 residues. Trimming removed 6 bases from V and 6 bases from J, with 6 bases in between. The CDR3 region is CASRRCEQYF. The CDR3 DNA is TGTGCCAGCAGACGCTGCGAGCAGTACTTC.

The chain carries TRBV9 and TRBJ2-1, with TRBD2 as a possible D gene (6 bases). Deletions cut 0 bases from V and 7 bases from J, with 14 bases between. This CDR3 has 15 amino acids. The germline gives CDR1 SGDLS, CDR2 YYNGEE. The CDR3 loop reads CASSVAGTRSNEQFF. In DNA form, the CDR3 reads TGTGCCAGCAGCGTAGCCGGGACTCGATCAAATGAGCAGTTCTTC.

Concerning this clonotype: The DNA is left out, because the CDR3 cannot be placed on it with certainty; the CDR3 is given as TCRdb lists it. The chain links TRBV29-1 to TRBJ2-3; the table's D gene call, TRBD1, was not cross checked with the DNA. Germline CDR1 SQVTM, CDR2 ANQGSEA. The CDR3 totals 11 residues, both ends included. This chain's CDR3 is CSVGDGTEEYF.

This clonotype was seen a few times. V and J are TRBV20-1 and TRBJ2-3, with 10 positions matching TRBD1. Germline lookup yields CDR1 DFQATT and CDR2 SNEGSKA (reference sequence). The CDR3 is 14 amino acids. The V segment lost 6 bases and the J segment 1 base; nucleotides outside the gene matches: 4. The CDR3 DNA reads as TGCAGTGCAACCGGGACAGGGGGCACAGATACGCAGTATTTT. Its protein is CSATGTGGTDTQYF.

This clonotype has ten or more counts. V usage is TRBV18 and J usage is TRBJ2-6; 7 bases map to TRBD1. Unmatched junction bases numbered 6, after V lost 1 base and J lost 0 bases. The CDR3 loop spans 18 amino acids. Germline-derived CDR1 and CDR2 are KGHSH and LQKENI. This CDR3 is CASSPRTGALSGANVLTF. CDR3 nucleotide sequence: TGTGCCAGCTCACCACGAACAGGGGCTCTCTCTGGGGCCAACGTCCTGACTTTC.

This chain connects TRBV12-3 or TRBV12-4 to TRBJ2-1; D might be TRBD1 or TRBD2, each matching 5 bases. The CDR3 totals 13 residues. Trimming left V 5 bases short and J 6 bases short, with 11 bases between. The CDR3 spells CASSIRGVNEQFF. The CDR3 region has the DNA TGTGCCAGCAGTATACGAGGGGTCAATGAGCAGTTCTTC.

This clonotype was observed a handful of times. This chain connects TRBV12-3 or TRBV12-4 to TRBJ2-2; D not certain. The CDR3 is 13 amino acids. Trimming pared 4 bases from V and 5 bases from J, leaving 8 bases between. CDR3 nucleotides: TGTGCCAGCAGTTCCGGATGGACCGGGGAGCTGTTTTTT. Translating gives CASSSGWTGELFF.

This clonotype was recorded a few times. The rearrangement joins TRBV18 to TRBJ2-7, with 7 nucleotides matching TRBD1. The CDR3 is 15 residues long. The germline V gene encodes CDR1 KGHSH and CDR2 LQKENI. The V and J ends lost 6 bases and 0 bases, in that order; junction bases with no gene match: 8. CDR3 residues: CASSLDRESSYEQYF. DNA of the CDR3: TGTGCCAGCTCCCTCGACAGGGAGAGCTCCTACGAGCAGTACTTC.

The V and J genes are TRBV6-4 and TRBJ1-1; no clear D. Germline V gene lookup returns CDR1 MRHNA and CDR2 SNTAGT. The CDR3 consists of 14 residues. Trimming took off 6 bases at V and 1 base at J, with 12 bases between the two ends. The CDR3 coding sequence is TGTGCCAGCAGCCCCCAGGAGGGGAACACTGAAGCTTTCTTT. Protein: CASSPQEGNTEAFF.